This T cell receptor beta chain was recorded in a study of PD-L1 blockade in urothelial cancer. Study-wide background: The year 2014 saw patients start atezolizumab, 1,200 mg intravenously every 3 weeks. From 0 to 3 prior chemotherapy regimens had been given to the patients.

This CDR3 has 16 amino acids. V lost 2 bases and J lost 2; bases outside the gene matches: 8. CDR1 MNHNS and CDR2 SASEGT come from the germline V gene. Generated by immunoSEQ multiplex PCR, the TCRdb table keeps only in-frame clones and is missing some. In the table there are tens of thousands of clones, 81% of which are singletons. The receptor comes from a man aged 65 to 79 with urothelial cancer. The input for sequencing was PBMCs, taken around atezolizumab (anti-PD-L1) treatment. The chain employs TRBV6-1 and TRBJ1-1; 7 bases match TRBD1. The CDR3 DNA reads as TGTGCCAGCAGTGAAACCGGGACAGACCTCAACACTGAAGCTTTCTTT. Translated, it gives CASSETGTDLNTEAFF.